This T cell receptor (beta chain) was sequenced for a study of shared clonotypes between healthy human individuals. Germline-derived CDR1 and CDR2 are MDHEN and SYDVKM. Trimming removed 5 bases from V and 5 bases from J; junction bases left unmatched: 4. This CDR3 region has 13 residues. Study results and limitations: Among donors, sharing of clonotypes was expected to be affected by sequencing depth.

The method was immunoSEQ multiplex PCR; TCRdb's version includes in-frame clones alone and lacks a portion of them. There are 2 million to 2.5 million clones in the sample; just over 90% occur only once, and roughly 0.36% lies in the top ten. In this sample, this clone turned up once. Its antigen is unidentified. The sample contains more than one DNA sequence encoding this CDR3. Source material: naive CD4+ T cells from PBMCs. The subset is: CD45RA+ positively selected. The sequence was collected from a man between 18 and 35 years old in good health. Some clones in this sample may be carry-over from other donors' samples. This chain links TRBV28 with TRBJ1-2; 8 positions match TRBD1. In DNA, the CDR3 is TGTGCCAGCAGTGGACAGGGAGGGTATGGCTACACCTTC. Amino acid sequence: CASSGQGGYGYTF.